These 5 T cell receptor beta chains were all obtained from the same sample, sequenced in a study of T cells in tuberculosis. The time point denotes: new active TB diagnosis, blood taken before or within 7 days of starting treatment. Data came from immunoSEQ multiplex PCR; TCRdb stores just in-frame clones and leaves some out. Of about 49,000 clones listed, nearly 95% were seen once; the top ten hold approximately 1.5%. Here the sequenced sample was PBMCs, taken at tuberculosis diagnosis. The source is an adult with tuberculosis.

V usage is TRBV19 and J usage is TRBJ2-1; D gene ambiguous. V was trimmed by 6 bases and J by 7 bases, leaving 10 bases between them. This CDR3 comprises 12 residues. Germline V gene sequence: CDR1 LNHDA, CDR2 SQIVND (reference sequence). This CDR3 is CASRSVMNEQFF. The DNA of the CDR3 is TGTGCCAGTAGGTCAGTTATGAATGAGCAGTTCTTC.

This chain joins TRBV2 and TRBJ2-7; D remains unclear. Deletions cut 11 bases from V and 4 bases from J, with 18 bases between. The CDR3 is made up of 13 amino acids. Germline assignment: CDR1 SNHLY and CDR2 FYNNEI. In nucleotides, the CDR3 is TGTGCCGGAGCTCGAGGCCTGTCTTACGAGCAGTACTTC. This encodes CAGARGLSYEQYF.

For the CDR3, the DNA is TGCAGCGTTGTTAGGAGGGGCGCTGAAGCTTTCTTT. Encoded protein: CSVVRRGAEAFF. The V gene is TRBV29-1, the J gene TRBJ1-1; maybe TRBD1 (5 bases). Germline V CDR1 and CDR2: SQVTM, ANQGSEA. The CDR3 loop spans 12 amino acids. V lost 4 bases and J 6 bases, leaving 12 bases between the germline ends.

The V gene is TRBV27, the J gene TRBJ1-2, with 7 nucleotides matching TRBD1. This CDR3 has 14 amino acids. The ends lost 6 bases at V and 7 bases at J; junction bases unmatched: 11. CDR1 is MNHEY and CDR2 is SMNVEV in the germline V gene (reference sequence). Written as DNA, the CDR3 is TGTGCCAGCAGGTGGGACAGCGGGTCCCTTGGCTACACCTTC. Translating gives CASRWDSGSLGYTF.

A single count supports this clone. The CDR3 DNA is TGTGCCAGCAGCGCATTAACAGGGGGCCCCGGGGAGCTGTTTTTT. Translated, it gives CASSALTGGPGELFF. This sequence joins TRBV7-2 and TRBJ2-2, with 9 nucleotides matching TRBD1. V lost 5 bases and J lost 6; bases outside the gene matches: 7. The CDR3 runs to 15 residues. The V gene's germline CDR1 is SGHTA and CDR2 FQGNSA.